This TCR beta chain was captured by sequencing in a study of radiotherapy plus CTLA-4 blockade in lung cancer. Generated by immunoSEQ multiplex PCR, the TCRdb table keeps only in-frame clones and is missing some. The table lists about 87,000 clones, around nine tenths of them singletons. Sequenced material: peripheral blood, taken from a patient treated with radiotherapy plus ipilimumab. The TCR originated in a human donor with non-small cell lung cancer that progressed on radiotherapy plus ipilimumab.

The CDR3 is CASSLSGWETQYF. For the CDR3, the DNA is TGTGCCAGCAGCCTATCAGGGTGGGAGACCCAGTACTTC. The chain uses TRBV5-4 and TRBJ2-5; maybe TRBD1 (5 bases). Germline assignment: CDR1 SGHNT and CDR2 YYREEE (reference sequence). The CDR3 is 13 amino acids. V lost 4 bases and J lost 5, with 12 bases in between.